These 20 T cell receptor beta chains originate from one sample sequenced in a study of response to subunit inactivated influenza vaccine. A single record per CDR3 protein comes from TCRdb applying MiXCR to the RT-PCR reads. The sample comprises around 750,000 distinct CDR3 sequences, 21% of which are singletons, and 10% to 13% rests with the top ten. Sequenced here: PBMCs from blood, sampled roughly 5 days after vaccination. The receptors here all came from a man aged 45-65 years who received an inactivated influenza vaccine.

This clonotype appeared a few times. The rearrangement uses TRBV15 and TRBJ2-7; no definite D call. V shed 0 bases and J shed 0 bases, with 9 bases lying between them. Germline CDR1 LNHNV, CDR2 YYDKDF (reference sequence). The CDR3 spans 15 residues. The CDR3 reads CATSREIGSSYEQYF. The CDR3 region has the DNA TGTGCCACCAGCAGAGAAATAGGTAGCTCCTACGAGCAGTACTTC.

The rearrangement joins TRBV11-2 to TRBJ2-3; TRBD1 agrees at 7 bases. V lost 5 bases, J lost 0 bases, and 14 bases stayed unmatched. This CDR3 is 18 amino acids long. Germline V gives CDR1 SGHAT, CDR2 FQNNGV. CDR3 region: CASSGRRDRIFSTDTQYF. In DNA, the CDR3 is TGTGCCAGCAGCGGCCGCCGGGACAGAATCTTTAGCACAGATACGCAGTATTTT.

This clonotype was seen more than once but under ten times. The CDR3 region is CSARDWRAGELFF. The CDR3 coding sequence is TGCAGTGCTAGAGATTGGAGGGCCGGGGAGCTGTTTTTT. The chain joins TRBV20-1 to TRBJ2-2, with D maybe TRBD2 (6 bases). The CDR3 contains 13 residues. Germline loops: CDR1 DFQATT, CDR2 SNEGSKA (reference sequence). V lost 0 bases, J lost 6 bases, and 8 bases lay in between.

This clonotype was recorded many times. The J gene is TRBJ2-3, the V gene TRBV7-2; 8 bases are a match to TRBD2. This CDR3 comprises 15 residues. Germline V gives CDR1 SGHTA, CDR2 FQGNSA. Trimming cost V 3 bases and J 5 bases; bases outside gene matches: 7. The CDR3 loop is CASSFNGGAIDTQYF. As DNA, the CDR3 is TGTGCCAGCAGCTTTAACGGGGGGGCCATAGATACGCAGTATTTT.

The V gene is TRBV9, the J gene TRBJ2-7; either TRBD1 or TRBD2 may fit D (5 bases each). With 0 bases removed from V and 0 bases from J, the gap between germline ends came to 13 bases. The germline CDR1 and CDR2 sequences are SGDLS and YYNGEE. This CDR3 has 16 amino acids. CDR3 loop: CASSVGGLGNSYEQYF. CDR3 nucleotide sequence: TGTGCCAGCAGCGTAGGGGGGTTAGGCAACTCCTACGAGCAGTACTTC. The full variable domain, rest sourced from reference TRBV9 and TRBJ2-7, is DSGVTQTPKHLITATGQRVTLRCSPRSGDLSVYWYQQSLDQGLQFLIQYYNGEERAKGNILERFSAQQFPDLHSELNLSSLELGDSALYFCASSVGGLGNSYEQYFGPGTRLTVT.

Only one count was recorded for this clonotype. CDR3 sequence reads: CASSLVLDTGELFF. The CDR3 DNA is TGTGCCAGCAGCTTAGTACTAGACACCGGGGAGCTGTTTTTT. V usage is TRBV7-9 and J usage is TRBJ2-2; a possible D gene is TRBD2 (5 bases). Trimming took 1 base from V and 3 from J, leaving 6 bases between them. Germline values: CDR1 SEHNR, CDR2 FQNEAQ (reference sequence). CDR3 length: 14 residues.

The chain joins TRBV5-6 to TRBJ2-2, with no clear D. From germline, CDR1 is SGHDT and CDR2 YYEEEE. The V gene lost 1 base and the J gene lost 6 bases, with 7 bases spanning the gap. The CDR3 length is 13 residues. The CDR3 nucleotides read TGTGCCAGCAGCTTGTCGAGCCCCGGGGAGCTGTTTTTT. As protein: CASSLSSPGELFF.

The genes are TRBV5-6 and TRBJ2-7; 7 bases are a match to TRBD2. The CDR3 length is 16 residues. Germline V gene lookup returns CDR1 SGHDT and CDR2 YYEEEE. The ends lost 0 bases at V and 0 bases at J; junction bases unmatched: 6. This CDR3 is CASSLVGSGVSYEQYF. CDR3 sequence (DNA): TGTGCCAGCAGCTTGGTCGGCAGCGGGGTCTCCTACGAGCAGTACTTC.

The rearrangement joins TRBV5-1 to TRBJ1-1; D is undetermined. The CDR3 is 14 amino acids. Germline V gene data show CDR1 as SGHRS and CDR2 as YFSETQ. V lost 2 bases to trimming and J lost 1 base, with 9 bases between them. CDR3 in amino acids: CASSLQSSNTEAFF. The DNA for the CDR3 is TGCGCCAGCAGCTTACAATCCTCGAACACTGAAGCTTTCTTT.

This clonotype was detected a few times. V usage is TRBV4-2 and J usage is TRBJ2-2; possibly TRBD1 for D (6 bases). V shed 5 bases and J shed 3 bases, with 13 bases lying between them. Per the germline V gene, CDR1 is LGHNA and CDR2 is YNFKEQ. The CDR3 extends over 15 amino acids. CDR3 coding DNA: TGTGCCAGCAGCACTCAGGGGACCTACACCGGGGAGCTGTTTTTT. Translating it yields CASSTQGTYTGELFF.

This clonotype was seen a handful of times. V is TRBV5-5 and J is TRBJ1-6; weak D call: TRBD1 (5 bases). This CDR3 spans 14 amino acids. Per the germline V gene, CDR1 is SGHKS and CDR2 is YYEKEE (reference sequence). Trimming pared 6 bases from V and 8 bases from J, leaving 15 bases between. The CDR3 nucleotides are TGTGCCAGCACGATTGCAGGGTATGATTCACCCCTCCACTTT. Its protein product is CASTIAGYDSPLHF.

The chain recombines TRBV5-1 with TRBJ2-7, with TRBD1 as a possible D gene (6 bases). The CDR3 covers 16 residues. Germline loops: CDR1 SGHRS, CDR2 YFSETQ. Trimming removed 4 bases from V and 2 bases from J, with 19 bases in between. For the CDR3, the DNA is TGCGCCAGCAGCCCGGGACCGGGGACACCCACCTACGAGCAGTACTTC. Translation gives CASSPGPGTPTYEQYF.

This clonotype has more than one count but fewer than ten. V gene TRBV10-2 combines with J gene TRBJ2-5; D gene uncertain. V lost 5 bases, J lost 4 bases, and 8 bases lay in between. Germline lookup yields CDR1 WSHSY and CDR2 SAAADI. This CDR3 region has 12 residues. The CDR3 region is CASSYALETQYF. The CDR3 coding sequence is TGCGCCAGCAGTTATGCCCTAGAGACCCAGTACTTC.

This clonotype has ten or more counts. The chain carries TRBV4-3 and TRBJ1-2; 10 bases align to TRBD1. Per germline, CDR1 LGHNA and CDR2 YSLEER. This CDR3 is 15 amino acids long. V was pared by 3 bases and J by 5 bases, with 6 bases of the junction left unmatched. The CDR3 bases are TGCGCCAGCAGCCAGAGGAGACAGGGGGCGTATGGCTACACCTTC. Translation gives CASSQRRQGAYGYTF.

This clonotype has just a few counts. This chain uses TRBV29-1 with TRBJ2-1; D might be TRBD2 (5 bases). CDR1 SQVTM and CDR2 ANQGSEA come from the germline V gene. The CDR3 is 13 amino acids. The V and J ends lost 3 bases and 8 bases respectively, with 14 bases between them. The CDR3 protein is CSVEPGLPDEQFF. CDR3 sequence (DNA): TGCAGCGTTGAGCCGGGGTTACCCGATGAGCAGTTCTTC.

The chain has TRBV10-3 and TRBJ1-4; a weak D match, TRBD1 (5 bases). Germline V lookup: CDR1 ENHRY, CDR2 SYGVKD. Trimming removed 6 bases at V and 5 bases at J, with 13 bases between. The CDR3 is 14 residues long. This chain's CDR3 is CAIRRDGNNEKLFF. CDR3 in DNA: TGTGCCATCAGGAGGGACGGTAACAATGAAAAACTGTTTTTT.

This chain joins TRBV6-2 or TRBV6-3 and TRBJ2-7, with TRBD1 matching 10 bases. This CDR3 has 15 amino acids. Unmatched junction bases numbered 7, after V lost 5 bases and J lost 3 bases. Germline CDR1 reads MNHEY; CDR2 reads SVGEGT. CDR3 in amino acids: CASSRSGQGSYEQYF. In DNA form, the CDR3 reads TGTGCCAGCAGTCGATCGGGACAGGGGAGCTACGAGCAGTACTTC.

V usage is TRBV19 and J usage is TRBJ2-1; D is possibly TRBD2 (5 bases). Trimming pared 5 bases from V and 8 bases from J, leaving 13 bases between. The V gene's germline CDR1 is LNHDA and CDR2 SQIVND (reference sequence). This CDR3 is built from 13 residues. CDR3 DNA: TGTGCCAGTAGTCTAGGCGGGCGCCATGAGCAGTTCTTC. Translation gives CASSLGGRHEQFF.

This clonotype turned up a few times. The chain recombines TRBV5-6 with TRBJ2-7; 8 bases match TRBD1. After removal of 2 bases from V and 9 bases from J, the junction contained 13 bases not matched to a gene. Germline V gene lookup returns CDR1 SGHDT and CDR2 YYEEEE. The CDR3 loop spans 15 amino acids. The CDR3 region is CASSFTGTGGVWQYF. Written as DNA, the CDR3 is TGTGCCAGCAGCTTCACTGGGACAGGAGGGGTATGGCAGTACTTC.

The CDR3 loop reads CASSKIGVGTEAFF. The CDR3 DNA sequence: TGTGCCAGCAGCAAAATTGGGGTCGGAACTGAAGCTTTCTTT. V is TRBV5-4 and J is TRBJ1-1; D is undetermined. The length of the CDR3 is 14 residues. Trimming removed 4 bases from V and 5 bases from J, with 15 bases in between. Germline loops: CDR1 SGHNT, CDR2 YYREEE (reference sequence).